This passage covers 2 T cell receptor beta chains from one sample sequenced in a study of T cells in Graves' hyperthyroidism and ophthalmopathy. RNA transcripts gave rise to amplified TCR beta CDR3 regions. The study used the HTBI primer set for a first-round RT-PCR of the TCR CDR3. Each CDR3 protein gets one entry after TCRdb re-called the multiplex PCR reads with MiXCR. Of hundreds of thousands of distinct CDR3 sequences listed, 20% to 25% are singletons. Sequencing input: blood. Receptors were obtained from a man aged 25 to 40 with Graves' ophthalmopathy.

This clonotype has at least ten counts. This chain joins TRBV28 and TRBJ2-7, with a tentative D call TRBD2 (5 bases). The CDR3 spans 16 residues. Trimming removed 6 bases at V and 3 bases at J, with 21 bases between. Germline loops: CDR1 MDHEN, CDR2 SYDVKM. The CDR3 spells CASRGRTDTSLYEQYF. The CDR3, as DNA: TGTGCCAGCAGAGGCAGGACTGATACATCCCTCTACGAGCAGTACTTC.

The chain carries TRBV9 and TRBJ1-4; D is undetermined. In germline, CDR1 is SGDLS, CDR2 YYNGEE. CDR3 length: 13 amino acids. V was pared by 4 bases and J by 7 bases, with 11 bases between. The CDR3 protein is CASSPHSGEKLFF. The CDR3 coding sequence is TGTGCCAGCAGCCCCCACTCTGGTGAAAAACTGTTTTTT.